This is a list of T cell receptor beta chains from one sample in a study of CXCR3-negative and CXCR3-positive naive CD8 T cells. TCRdb reprocessed the 5' RACE reads, with one entry per CDR3 protein and no DNA. The sample table includes 84,000 or so distinct CDR3 sequences. Sequences were obtained from naive CXCR3+ CD8+ T cells from blood. These receptors originate from a human donor in good health. Some clones in this sample may be carry-over from other donors' samples. CDR3s include the opening cysteine and the closing phenylalanine or tryptophan. Each record gives: V gene, J gene, CDR3 protein.

TRBV28,TRBJ2-3,CASSFPAAGGPGTDTQYF
TRBV29-1,TRBJ2-1,CSVVTTSGGYNEQFF
TRBV20-1,TRBJ2-7,CSARDQNMGEQYF
TRBV4-1,TRBJ2-3,CASARGRTDTQYF
TRBV4-3,TRBJ2-1,CASSQDRDSSYNEQFF
TRBV2,TRBJ1-4,CASSDAMLRDEKLFF
TRBV29-1,TRBJ2-2,CSVESGGSTGELFF
TRBV6-2/TRBV6-3,TRBJ2-2,CASRKGLAATNTGELFF
TRBV12-3/TRBV12-4,TRBJ2-1,CASSSRDGYNEQFF
TRBV5-1,TRBJ2-5,CASSLEGLEETQYF
TRBV5-1,TRBJ2-1,CASSLYGISYNEQFF
TRBV18,TRBJ2-1,CASSPPPIGEYDDDQFF
TRBV7-2,TRBJ2-5,CASSPGTGIHF
TRBV4-1,TRBJ2-7,CASSQASGAGLAEYLSYEQYF
TRBV12-3/TRBV12-4,TRBJ2-1,CASSFNGNEQFF
TRBV19,TRBJ1-1,CASSPWTEEAFF
TRBV4-3,TRBJ2-7,CASSQGRGVYEQYF
TRBV6-4,TRBJ2-1,CASSDNGLEQFF
TRBV15,TRBJ2-7,CATSSKRTGVYERYF
TRBV24-1,TRBJ2-7,CATSDSNYEQYF
TRBV7-9,TRBJ2-1,CASSSLVTGGGEQFF
TRBV15,TRBJ1-5,CATSRDRDNQPQHF
TRBV4-1,TRBJ2-3,CASSHDPSGTSWSDTQYF
TRBV29-1,TRBJ1-1,CSVGGQFEAFF
TRBV28,TRBJ1-6,CASSFRGSRNSPLHF
TRBV7-3,TRBJ1-3,CASSKTGSVGDTIYF
TRBV28,TRBJ2-7,CASRHIDSYEQYF
TRBV28,TRBJ2-3,CASSSEGDGTQYF
TRBV7-8,TRBJ1-5,CASSLGRTVGNQPQHF
TRBV10-3,TRBJ1-5,CAISDLWEGDQPQHF
TRBV7-9,TRBJ2-7,CASSSPGGAYEQYF
TRBV25-1,TRBJ2-7,CASSEGTAQYF
TRBV2,TRBJ1-2,CASSVPGQGNYGYTF
TRBV7-9,TRBJ2-7,CASSFSGTGSYEQYF
TRBV6-1,TRBJ2-3,CASSEAGAGTDTQYF
TRBV7-2,TRBJ2-3,CASSGIPTKDTQYF
TRBV5-1,TRBJ2-7,CASSLEGRGGFGEQYF
TRBV28,TRBJ2-2,CASSFASEQVGELFF
TRBV14,TRBJ2-1,CASSHPFGYNEQFF
TRBV13,TRBJ1-5,CASRWTGGGGNQPQHF
TRBV29-1,TRBJ1-1,CSVGTETTEAFF
TRBV5-1,TRBJ2-4,CASSSDPRGAKNIQYF
TRBV4-2,TRBJ2-1,CASSNVASGLGNEQFF
TRBV12-5,TRBJ2-1,CASEPGQGYNEQFF
TRBV12-5,TRBJ2-7,CASGLARGQGAKHEQYF
TRBV6-6,TRBJ2-7,CASSYSRGNYEQYF
TRBV6-2/TRBV6-3,TRBJ1-4,CASSYDRVGEKLFF
TRBV20-1,TRBJ1-4,CSAGGQGKKLFF
TRBV12-3/TRBV12-4,TRBJ1-6,CASSLEGTPLHF
TRBV4-3,TRBJ1-2,CASSQDIGGTGDGYTF
TRBV9,TRBJ2-1,CASSGRTGRVNEQLF
TRBV21-1,TRBJ2-2,CASSKTRELFF
TRBV28,TRBJ2-3,CASSLPRESTDTQYF
TRBV29-1,TRBJ1-1,CSVLEGVGAFF
TRBV12-3/TRBV12-4,TRBJ1-5,CASSQTGGKESNQPQHF
TRBV6-2/TRBV6-3,TRBJ2-1,CASTPGHEQFF
TRBV29-1,TRBJ1-2,CSVGQVDYGYTF
TRBV12-3/TRBV12-4,TRBJ2-2,CAWTLTGELFF
TRBV6-6,TRBJ1-2,CASSYSPEGYTF